The rows below give T cell receptor beta chains drawn from one sample of a study of cytomegalovirus exposure and HLA in healthy donors. Assay used: immunoSEQ multiplex PCR; TCRdb lists only in-frame clones, some missing. There are about 360,000 clones in the sample; 70% to 90% occur only once, and approximately 0.86% lies in the top ten. The sample taken for sequencing was PBMCs. The receptors originated from a woman under 30 in good health and CMV-seronegative. CDR3s include the opening cysteine and the closing phenylalanine or tryptophan. D genes are given only for firm matches. The listing skips clone size in some rows; elsewhere it reads once, few, many or a size class.

clone_size	d_call	v_call	j_call	cdr3_nt	cdr3_aa
-	TRBD2	TRBV10-2	TRBJ2-1	TGCGCCAGCAGTGGGTCCGACGGGAGGGCCTCTGAGCAGTTCTTC	CASSGSDGRASEQFF
once	-	TRBV15	TRBJ2-1	TGTGCCACCAGCGGACAGTCCTTACTCTACAATGAGCAGTTCTTC	CATSGQSLLYNEQFF
-	TRBD1	TRBV2	TRBJ1-5	TGTGCCAGCAGTCGGACAGGGGGCCTGGATAGCAATCAGCCCCAGCATTTT	CASSRTGGLDSNQPQHF
once	-	TRBV27	TRBJ2-7	TGTGCCAGCAGACTCGGGGGCTCCTACGAGCAGTACTTC	CASRLGGSYEQYF
-	-	TRBV6-1	TRBJ1-1	TGTGCCATCCCCGGGAGGGGTACTGAAGCTTTCTTT	CAIPGRGTEAFF
-	-	TRBV5-1	TRBJ2-5	TGCGCCACCCGAAAGCCGGGAGCCACTCAAGAGACCCAGTACTTC	CATRKPGATQETQYF
-	-	TRBV28	TRBJ1-1	TGTGCCAGCAGTCGCGAGCCAGGGATCGTTGAAGCTTTCTTT	CASSREPGIVEAFF
once	TRBD2	TRBV19	TRBJ2-1	TGTGCCAGTAGTATAGGGCTAGCGGGAGAGGGTGAGCAGTTCTTC	CASSIGLAGEGEQFF
-	TRBD1	TRBV19	TRBJ1-2	TGTGCCAGTAGTCTTCGGACAGGGTTGGGCTATGGCTACACCTTC	CASSLRTGLGYGYTF
-	TRBD1	TRBV5-6	TRBJ1-1	TGTGCCAGCAGCTTGGGGGACAGGAGGAACACTGAAGCTTTCTTT	CASSLGDRRNTEAFF
once	-	TRBV6-5	TRBJ1-4	TGTGCCAGCAGTTACTCGGAGGGAAGGAAACTGTTTTTT	CASSYSEGRKLFF
-	TRBD1	TRBV6-6	TRBJ1-2	TGTGCCAGCGGACAGGCAGTCGATGGCTACACCTTC	CASGQAVDGYTF
-	TRBD1	TRBV18	TRBJ2-2	TGTGCCAGCTCACCGGGACAGTTGACCGGGGAGCTGTTTTTT	CASSPGQLTGELFF
-	-	TRBV28	TRBJ1-2	TGTGCCAGCGGGAACAGGATTAACTATGGCTACACCTTC	CASGNRINYGYTF
-	TRBD2	TRBV2	TRBJ2-1	TGTGCCAGCAGCGTCTGGACTAGCGCCTACAATGAGCAGTTCTTC	CASSVWTSAYNEQFF
few	-	TRBV6-1	TRBJ2-7	TGTGCCAGCAGTGCGGACAGACACTTC	CASSADRHF
once	-	TRBV6-1	TRBJ1-1	TGTGCCAGCATCACTTCGTCGCGGGGGACTGAAGCTTTCTTT	CASITSSRGTEAFF
-	-	TRBV10-3	TRBJ1-2	TGTGCCATCAGTCTAGGTAGTGGGGGCGGCTATGGCTACACCTTC	CAISLGSGGGYGYTF
-	TRBD1	TRBV6-1	TRBJ1-2	TGTGCCAGCAGTGCGACAGGGGTGGTCTATGGCTACACCTTC	CASSATGVVYGYTF
-	TRBD2	TRBV11-2	TRBJ2-1	TGTGCCAGCAGCTTAGTAGCGGGAGCCTACAATGAGCAGTTCTTC	CASSLVAGAYNEQFF
-	-	TRBV28	TRBJ1-1	TGTGCCGCCAGCCGGGGTCGGAGGACTGAAGCTTTCTTT	CAASRGRRTEAFF
-	-	TRBV27	TRBJ2-2	TGTGCCAGCAGTTTGTGGCCTGCCGAGGTCACCGGGGAGCTGTTTTTT	CASSLWPAEVTGELFF
-	TRBD1	TRBV6-6	TRBJ2-7	TGTGCCAGCAGTCTTTTGACAGGGGGGTACGAGCAGTACTTC	CASSLLTGGYEQYF
-	TRBD2	TRBV6-5	TRBJ2-7	TGTGCCAGCAGTGACTCTAGCGGAGCCTCCTACGAGCAGTACTTC	CASSDSSGASYEQYF
once	-	TRBV28	TRBJ1-1	TGTGCCAGCAGTTCCCACGGGCGAGGGGCTTTCTTT	CASSSHGRGAFF
few	-	TRBV2	TRBJ2-7	TGTGCCAGCAGTGAACAGGGGGAGGCCTACGAGCAGTACTTC	CASSEQGEAYEQYF
-	TRBD1	TRBV11-1	TRBJ2-5	TGTGCCAGCAGTCCCAGACAGGGGTCCCCCAATCAAGAGACCCAGTACTTC	CASSPRQGSPNQETQYF
-	TRBD1	TRBV25-1	TRBJ1-1	TGTGCCAGCAGTTATCCAGGGGGTGAAGCTTTCTTT	CASSYPGGEAFF
-	TRBD1	TRBV29-1	TRBJ2-1	TGCAGCGTCGTCCGGGACAGGGGTGCCAATGAGCAGTTCTTC	CSVVRDRGANEQFF
-	TRBD1	TRBV7-9	TRBJ1-1	TGTGCCAGCAGCCCGACAGGGGGATCGACTGAAGCTTTCTTT	CASSPTGGSTEAFF
-	-	TRBV30	TRBJ1-2	TGTGCCTGGAGATTCGACCGGGGGGGCTACACCTTC	CAWRFDRGGYTF
-	-	TRBV6-1	TRBJ1-4	TGTGCCAGCAGTGAAGACTGGTCTACAACTAATGAAAAACTGTTTTTT	CASSEDWSTTNEKLFF
-	TRBD2	TRBV5-4	TRBJ2-5	TGTGCCAGCAGCGACGAGGGGACTAGCGGGAAACAGACCCAGTACTTC	CASSDEGTSGKQTQYF
once	-	TRBV29-1	TRBJ2-1	TGCAGCGCTGGAGGGGCCTCGATTGAGCAGTTCTTC	CSAGGASIEQFF
-	TRBD1	TRBV2	TRBJ2-3	TGTGCCAGCAGTGAAGGGACAGGGGAAGATACGCAGTATTTT	CASSEGTGEDTQYF
once	-	TRBV2	TRBJ2-2	TGTGCCAGCGTCGGGACAAGGGGCGGGGAGCTGTTTTTT	CASVGTRGGELFF
-	TRBD2	TRBV15	TRBJ2-7	TGTGCCACCAGCTCCCAGCGGGAGGTCCCCTACGAGCAGTACTTC	CATSSQREVPYEQYF
-	TRBD2	TRBV28	TRBJ2-1	TGTGCCAGCAGTTTAAGGCTCGGACTAGCGGGGTTGAGCAATGAGCAGTTCTTC	CASSLRLGLAGLSNEQFF
once	-	TRBV2	TRBJ2-7	TGTGCCAGCAGTGAAGCGGAAGCGGGTCCCTACGAGCAGTACTTC	CASSEAEAGPYEQYF
-	-	TRBV9	TRBJ2-7	TGTGCCAGCAGCCTCCAGGACGGGGCCTACGAGCAGTACTTC	CASSLQDGAYEQYF
-	-	TRBV6-5	TRBJ1-6	TGTGCCAGCCGAGTAACCCCTAATTCACCCCTCCACTTT	CASRVTPNSPLHF
-	-	TRBV4-1	TRBJ2-7	TGCGCCAGCAGCCAAGATCTCAGGACTCAAACCCCTTACGAGCAGTACTTC	CASSQDLRTQTPYEQYF
-	TRBD1	TRBV11-2	TRBJ1-2	TGTGCCAGCAGCTTAGCACAGGGGGCGCCGAGTGGCTACACCTTC	CASSLAQGAPSGYTF
-	TRBD1	TRBV28	TRBJ1-2	TGTGCCAGCAGTTTGGCTTTGGACAGGTCTACTTATGGCTACACCTTC	CASSLALDRSTYGYTF
-	-	TRBV2	TRBJ2-1	TGTGCCAGCATCACGGGGGTCAATGAGCAGTTCTTC	CASITGVNEQFF
-	TRBD2	TRBV30	TRBJ2-1	TGTGCCTGGATCTCGAGAGCGGGGTCCTACAATGAGCAGTTCTTC	CAWISRAGSYNEQFF
-	TRBD2	TRBV7-2	TRBJ2-3	TGTGCCAGCAGCTCCAGACTAGCGGGCACAGATACGCAGTATTTT	CASSSRLAGTDTQYF
-	-	TRBV18	TRBJ2-3	TGTGCCAGCCTTCCGGGGGGCCAGGGGACAGATACGCAGTATTTT	CASLPGGQGTDTQYF
-	TRBD2	TRBV5-1	TRBJ2-1	TGCGCCAGCAGCTTCAGGGGGTCTAGCGGGAGTCGGAATGAGCAGTTCTTC	CASSFRGSSGSRNEQFF
-	-	TRBV5-4	TRBJ1-2	TGTGCCAGCAGCTTGGGTGGACAGATCTATGGCTACACCTTC	CASSLGGQIYGYTF
-	-	TRBV14	TRBJ2-1	TGTGCCAGCAGCCACGTTCGCAATGAGCAGTTCTTC	CASSHVRNEQFF
-	-	TRBV5-8	TRBJ2-7	TGTGCCAGCAGCTTTAAAGGGGTTGACTACGAGCAGTACTTC	CASSFKGVDYEQYF